The source of this T cell receptor beta chain is a study of early T cells in non-severe SARS-CoV-2 infection. Study information: Sequencing used unsorted whole-blood bulk RNA, so chains lack pairing.

The study, taken as a whole, reports: Missing private and CD4 specificities, VDJdb matching favored anti-spike CD8 responses.

This clonotype was detected ten times or more. The antigen is undetermined. Each single cDNA molecule received a unique molecular identifier. TCRdb redid the calling of the 5' RACE reads with MiXCR, one entry per CDR3 protein. Counted here are roughly 52,000 distinct CDR3 sequences, 6.5% to 9% occurring once; the ten biggest clones make up approximately 8.8%. Germline assignment: CDR1 SQVTM and CDR2 ANQGSEA. This CDR3 has 13 residues. The germline V and J ends were trimmed by 5 bases and 0 bases, with 11 bases remaining between them. The J gene is TRBJ2-7, the V gene TRBV29-1; tentative D call: TRBD2 (6 bases). The specimen was whole blood. The clonotype originates from an adult who was a healthcare worker with PCR-confirmed SARS-CoV-2 infection or an uninfected control (not recorded which). CDR3 protein: CSVLRESSYEQYF. The CDR3 DNA reads TGCAGCGTTTTGCGGGAAAGCTCCTACGAGCAGTACTTC.